In its sample, the clone carrying this T cell receptor beta chain was seen a few times. The identical CDR3 is also encoded by other nucleotide sequences in the sample. The authors reverse transcribed all of the isolated RNA, so sequencing captured expressed TCRB transcripts. The table came from immunoSEQ multiplex PCR; TCRdb's copy has only in-frame clones and leaves some out. The sample shows hundreds of thousands of clones, roughly a sixth of them seen only once. From germline, CDR1 is SGHTA and CDR2 FQGNSA. The CDR3 is made up of 13 amino acids. The V gene lost 2 bases and the J gene lost 2 bases, with 7 bases spanning the gap. This entry belongs to a study of beta chain features in type 1 diabetes.

Material for sequencing was naive CD4+ T cells from blood. This sequence was found in a woman aged 18-35 years in good health. The chain couples TRBV7-2 to TRBJ2-7; maybe TRBD1 (6 bases). The CDR3 sequence is CASSLQGTYEQYF. In DNA form, the CDR3 reads TGTGCCAGCAGCTTACAGGGGACCTACGAGCAGTACTTC.